There are a few counts of the clone carrying this T cell receptor beta chain. Its antigen is as yet unknown. The CDR3 runs 15 residues. Germline trimming cut 3 bases from V and 7 bases from J; bases unmatched to any gene: 6. The germline V gene encodes CDR1 KGHSH and CDR2 LQKENI. These data originate in a study of coeliac disease. Study-level information: Without high-resolution HLA typing, biased TRBV7-2 usage was queried.

The study, taken as a whole, reports: Intraepithelial and lamina propria fractions were not highly pure. Control samples showed higher TRB and TRG clonality than intraepithelial and lamina propria samples in active celiac disease.

Using immunoSEQ multiplex PCR, the repertoire was profiled, and TCRdb retains in-frame clones only, with some absent. The table has around 6,500 clones, around 67% seen once; the top ten hold roughly 6.7%. The sequence was collected from a man aged 50 or older with active celiac disease. This chain links TRBV18 with TRBJ2-3, with 11 nucleotides matching TRBD2. The sequenced sample consisted of lamina propria lymphocytes from the gut. The CDR3 protein is CASSPTSGSANTQYF. In DNA, the CDR3 is TGTGCCAGCTCACCCACTAGCGGGAGTGCGAATACGCAGTATTTT.